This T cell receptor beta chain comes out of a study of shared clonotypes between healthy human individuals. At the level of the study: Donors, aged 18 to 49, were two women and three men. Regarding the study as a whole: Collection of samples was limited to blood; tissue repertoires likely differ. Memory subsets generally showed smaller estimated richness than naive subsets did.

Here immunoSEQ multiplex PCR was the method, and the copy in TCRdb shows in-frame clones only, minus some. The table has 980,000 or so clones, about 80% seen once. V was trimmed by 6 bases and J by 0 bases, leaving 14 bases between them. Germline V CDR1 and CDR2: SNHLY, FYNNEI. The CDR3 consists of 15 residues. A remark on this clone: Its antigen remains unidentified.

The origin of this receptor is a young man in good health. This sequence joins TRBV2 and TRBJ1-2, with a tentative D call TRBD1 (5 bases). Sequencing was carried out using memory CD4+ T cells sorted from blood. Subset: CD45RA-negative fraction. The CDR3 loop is CASSLTPTANYGYTF. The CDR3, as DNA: TGTGCCAGCAGCCTAACCCCGACAGCTAACTATGGCTACACCTTC. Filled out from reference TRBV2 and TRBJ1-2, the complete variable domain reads EPEVTQTPSHQVTQMGQEVILRCVPISNHLYFYWYRQILGQKVEFLVSFYNNEISEKSEIFDDQFSVERPDGSNFTLKIRSTKLEDSAMYFCASSLTPTANYGYTFGSGTRLTVV.